Listed here are 7 T cell receptor beta chains from one sample, sequenced in a study of blood T cells in healthy people across ages. Using a J-beta primer mix together with a sample-barcoded 5' primer, a second PCR was run for about 7 to 12 cycles. TCRdb fed the 5' RACE reads into MiXCR, producing one record per CDR3 protein. The table shows about 1.7 million distinct CDR3 sequences, with 28% occurring only once. Sequencing was done on a sample of blood. These receptors all stem from a woman in her twenties or thirties in good health.

This chain links TRBV5-1 with TRBJ1-1; tentatively, D is TRBD1 (5 bases). The germline V gene has CDR1 SGHRS and CDR2 YFSETQ. There are 15 residues in the CDR3. Trimming shortened V by 0 bases and J by 7 bases, and 16 bases separated the two germline ends. The CDR3 is CASSLAPGRQGEAFF. CDR3 in DNA: TGCGCCAGCAGCTTGGCCCCCGGGCGGCAGGGTGAAGCTTTCTTT.

This clonotype was detected only a few times. This chain joins TRBV6-1 and TRBJ2-6, with D perhaps TRBD1 or TRBD2 (5 bases each). Deletions cut 4 bases from V and 4 bases from J, with 20 bases between. Germline CDR1 reads MNHNS; CDR2 reads SASEGT. The CDR3 consists of 18 residues. The CDR3 DNA follows: TGTGCCAGCAGTGCCACGGCACACGGGGCATCCGGGGCCAACGTCCTGACTTTC. Amino acids: CASSATAHGASGANVLTF.

This clonotype has a handful of counts. This chain connects TRBV6-6 to TRBJ1-6; D perhaps matches TRBD1 (5 bases). V lost 4 bases and J 7 bases, leaving 17 bases between the germline ends. CDR1 MNHNY and CDR2 SVGAGI come from the germline V gene (reference sequence). The CDR3 spans 16 residues. The CDR3 protein is CASSSRELTSNSPLHF. The DNA of the CDR3 is TGTGCCAGCAGTTCCAGGGAATTAACGTCAAATTCACCCCTCCACTTT.

This clonotype was seen ten or more times. The CDR3 DNA is TGTGCCAGCAGCTTAAGGGCCGGCGGGATAGATTACGAGCAGTACTTC. Residues: CASSLRAGGIDYEQYF. The chain is built from TRBV7-2 and TRBJ2-7; a weak D match, TRBD2 (6 bases). V was pared by 2 bases and J by 4 bases, with 18 bases between. Germline values: CDR1 SGHTA, CDR2 FQGNSA. CDR3 length: 16 residues.

The chain's CDR3 is CSAYSGTGSSANTEAFF. Here the CDR3 DNA reads TGCAGTGCGTACTCCGGGACAGGGAGTTCCGCGAACACTGAAGCTTTCTTT. V is TRBV20-1 and J is TRBJ1-1; 9 bases align to TRBD1. The CDR3 has 17 residues. V shed 6 bases, J shed 1 base, and the junction held 15 bases outside the gene matches. From germline, CDR1 is DFQATT and CDR2 SNEGSKA (reference sequence).

This clonotype was recorded a few times. The chain has TRBV12-3 or TRBV12-4 and TRBJ1-1; possible D gene TRBD1, 6 bases. Trimming pared 7 bases from V and 1 base from J, leaving 13 bases between. The CDR3 spans 14 residues. CDR3 in amino acids: CASNQRGGNTEAFF. CDR3 bases: TGTGCCAGCAACCAAAGAGGGGGGAACACTGAAGCTTTCTTT.

A few counts support this clonotype. J is TRBJ2-7 and V is TRBV20-1; 12 bases align to TRBD2. The length of the CDR3 is 18 residues. In germline, CDR1 is DFQATT, CDR2 SNEGSKA (reference sequence). V was clipped by 1 base and J by 2 bases; unmatched bases: 12. The CDR3 is CSARVKRLAGAGAYEQYF. In DNA form, the CDR3 reads TGCAGTGCTAGAGTCAAAAGACTAGCGGGAGCGGGGGCCTACGAGCAGTACTTC.